This T cell receptor beta chain was retrieved from a study of CD8+ T cells in alopecia areata. The wider study: Treated patients received oral tofacitinib, 5 to 10 mg twice daily. Study-level points and caveats: Lesional scalp, especially alopecia totalis/universalis, showed higher clonality than normal scalp.

About this clone itself: The antigen is not known. The sample holds other DNA sequences that translate to the same CDR3.

This CDR3 spans 15 amino acids. The V end was cut by 0 bases, the J end by 2 bases, with 11 bases between. CDR1 and CDR2 (germline): GTSNPN, SVGIG (reference sequence). Sample treatment: oral pan-JAK inhibitor, 5-10 mg twice daily. Following RNA extraction, reverse transcription yielded cDNA that acted as the sequencing template. Method: immunoSEQ multiplex PCR; TCRdb's copy keeps in-frame clones and lacks some. The data contain around 300,000 clones, approximately 60% of them singletons. Here the sequenced sample was CD4+ T cells sorted from blood, taken around week 54, from a patient treated with tofacitinib. V is TRBV30 and J is TRBJ1-5; D remains unclear. The source of this sequence is a human donor with alopecia areata. CDR3: CAWSVGVRGNQPQHF. DNA for the CDR3: TGTGCCTGGAGTGTTGGGGTTAGAGGCAATCAGCCCCAGCATTTT.